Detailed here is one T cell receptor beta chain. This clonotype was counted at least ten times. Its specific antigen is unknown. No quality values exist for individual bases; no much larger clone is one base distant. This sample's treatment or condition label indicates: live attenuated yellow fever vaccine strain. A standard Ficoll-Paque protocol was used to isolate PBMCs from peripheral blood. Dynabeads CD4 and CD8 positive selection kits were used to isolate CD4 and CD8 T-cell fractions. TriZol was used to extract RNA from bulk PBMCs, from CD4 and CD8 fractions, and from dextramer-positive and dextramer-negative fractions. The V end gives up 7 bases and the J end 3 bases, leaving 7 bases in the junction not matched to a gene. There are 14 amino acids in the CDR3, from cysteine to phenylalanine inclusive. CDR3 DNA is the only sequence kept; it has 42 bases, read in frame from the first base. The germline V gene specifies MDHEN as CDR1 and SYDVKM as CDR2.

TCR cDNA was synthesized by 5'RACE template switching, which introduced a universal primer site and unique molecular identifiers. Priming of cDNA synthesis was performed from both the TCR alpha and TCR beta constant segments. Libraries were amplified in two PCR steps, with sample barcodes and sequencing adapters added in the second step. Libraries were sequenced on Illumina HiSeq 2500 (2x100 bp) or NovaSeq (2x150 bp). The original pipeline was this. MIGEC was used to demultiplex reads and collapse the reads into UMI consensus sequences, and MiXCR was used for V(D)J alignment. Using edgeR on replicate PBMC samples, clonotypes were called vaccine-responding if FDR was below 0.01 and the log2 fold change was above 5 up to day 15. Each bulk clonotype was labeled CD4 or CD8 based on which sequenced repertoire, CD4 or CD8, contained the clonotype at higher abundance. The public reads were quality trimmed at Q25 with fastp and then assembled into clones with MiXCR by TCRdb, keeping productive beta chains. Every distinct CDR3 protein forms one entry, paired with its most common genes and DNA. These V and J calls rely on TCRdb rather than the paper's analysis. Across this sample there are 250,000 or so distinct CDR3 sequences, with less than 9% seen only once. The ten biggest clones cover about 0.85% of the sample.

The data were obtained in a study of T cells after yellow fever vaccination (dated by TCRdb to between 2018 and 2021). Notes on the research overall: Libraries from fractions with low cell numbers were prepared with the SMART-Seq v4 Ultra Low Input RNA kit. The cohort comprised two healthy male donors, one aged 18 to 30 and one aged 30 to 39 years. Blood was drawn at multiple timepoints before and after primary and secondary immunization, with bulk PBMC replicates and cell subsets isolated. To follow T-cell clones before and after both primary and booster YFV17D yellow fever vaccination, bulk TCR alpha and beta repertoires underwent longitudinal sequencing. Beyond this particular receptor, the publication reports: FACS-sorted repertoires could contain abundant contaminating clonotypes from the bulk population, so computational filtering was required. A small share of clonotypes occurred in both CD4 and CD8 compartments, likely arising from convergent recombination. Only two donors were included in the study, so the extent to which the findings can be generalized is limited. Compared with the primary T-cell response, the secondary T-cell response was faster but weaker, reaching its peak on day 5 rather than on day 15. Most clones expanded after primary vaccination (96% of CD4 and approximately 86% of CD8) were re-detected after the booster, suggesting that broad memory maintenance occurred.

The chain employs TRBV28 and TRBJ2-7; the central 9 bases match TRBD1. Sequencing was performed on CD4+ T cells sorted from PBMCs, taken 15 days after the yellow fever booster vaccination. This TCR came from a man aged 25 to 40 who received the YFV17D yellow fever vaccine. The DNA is TGTGCCAGCATCTCGGGACAGGGTTACTACGAGCAGTACTTC. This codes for CASISGQGYYEQYF. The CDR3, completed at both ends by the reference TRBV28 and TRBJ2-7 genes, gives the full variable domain DVKVTQSSRYLVKRTGEKVFLECVQDMDHENMFWYRQDPGLGLRLIYFSYDVKMKEKGDIPEGYSVSREKKERFSLILESASTNQTSMYLCASISGQGYYEQYFGPGTRLTVT.